Presented here are 2 T cell receptor beta chains from one specimen sequenced in a study of cytomegalovirus exposure and HLA in healthy donors. The PCR made use of 60 Vbeta and 13 Jbeta primers. TCRdb keeps only in-frame clones here, not all; method: immunoSEQ multiplex PCR. The sample has 200,000 or so clones; 65% to 85% are singletons. Material: PBMCs. The receptors originated from a young woman in good health and CMV-seronegative.

Written as DNA, the CDR3 is TGTGCCAGTAGTATTCGGCAGGGGACCTACAATGAGCAGTTCTTC. Protein sequence: CASSIRQGTYNEQFF. This sequence joins TRBV19 and TRBJ2-1, with D perhaps matching TRBD1 (6 bases). With 3 bases removed from V and 2 bases from J, the gap between germline ends came to 11 bases. Looked up from germline, CDR1 is LNHDA and CDR2 is SQIVND (reference sequence). This CDR3 spans 15 amino acids.

The CDR3 loop is CASSEGLSNQPQHF. In DNA, the CDR3 is TGTGCCAGCAGTGAGGGACTCAGCAATCAGCCCCAGCATTTT. V is TRBV25-1 and J is TRBJ1-5; D perhaps matches TRBD1 (5 bases). From germline, CDR1 is MGHDK and CDR2 SYGVNS. CDR3 size: 14 residues. Trimming shortened V by 3 bases and J by 1 base, and 7 bases separated the two germline ends.